This paragraph covers one T cell receptor (beta chain) sequence. The target antigen is unknown. This CDR3 is built from 13 residues. Germline V gene sequence: CDR1 SGHTA, CDR2 FQGNSA. V lost 5 bases to trimming and J lost 1 base, with 8 bases between them. The data are from a study of metastatic and nonmetastatic thyroid tumors. Across the whole study: The study looked at repertoires side by side in blood and in tumor or nodule tissue from malignant and benign thyroid patients.

Study findings and constraints: Versus benign nodules, malignant thyroid tumors reportedly had significantly higher TCR beta diversity, in blood and tumor.

In the study's own analysis: CDR3 differences across clinicopathological groups were used to build a distant-metastasis classifier for papillary thyroid cancer. MiXCR re-clonotyped the PCR reads for TCRdb. None of the V and J calls come from the authors' own analysis; TCRdb made them. Here the sample spans under 45,000 clones, less than 40% being singletons. No patient had received any treatment before thyroid surgery. The sequencing sample was made of tumor tissue. The sequence derives from a female donor with papillary thyroid cancer or a benign thyroid nodule (not recorded which). Some clones in this sample may be carry-over from other donors' samples. The chain recombines TRBV7-2 with TRBJ1-2; D is possibly TRBD1 (6 bases). CDR3 amino acids: CASSQGHNYGYTF. The DNA for the CDR3 is TGTGCCAGCAGCCAGGGGCATAACTATGGCTACACCTTC. Full variable domain (outside the CDR3, taken from reference TRBV7-2 and TRBJ1-2): GAGVSQSPSNKVTEKGKDVELRCDPISGHTALYWYRQSLGQGLEFLIYFQGNSAPDKSGLPSDRFSAERTGGSVSTLTIQRTQQEDSAVYLCASSQGHNYGYTFGSGTRLTVV.